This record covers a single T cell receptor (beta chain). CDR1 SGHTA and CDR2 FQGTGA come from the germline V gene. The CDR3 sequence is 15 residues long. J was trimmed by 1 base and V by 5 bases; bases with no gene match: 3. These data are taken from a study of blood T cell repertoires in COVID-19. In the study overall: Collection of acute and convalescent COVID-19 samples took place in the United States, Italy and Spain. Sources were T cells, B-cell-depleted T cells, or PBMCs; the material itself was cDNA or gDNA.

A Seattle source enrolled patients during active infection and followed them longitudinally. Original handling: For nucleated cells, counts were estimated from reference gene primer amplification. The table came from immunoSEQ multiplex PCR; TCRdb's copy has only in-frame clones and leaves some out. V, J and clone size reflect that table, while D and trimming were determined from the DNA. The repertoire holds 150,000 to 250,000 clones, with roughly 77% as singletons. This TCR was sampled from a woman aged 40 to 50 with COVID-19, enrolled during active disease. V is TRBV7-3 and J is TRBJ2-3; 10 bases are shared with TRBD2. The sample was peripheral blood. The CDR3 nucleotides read TGTGCCAGCAGCCTCGGGACTAGCGGCACAGATACGCAGTATTTT. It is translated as CASSLGTSGTDTQYF. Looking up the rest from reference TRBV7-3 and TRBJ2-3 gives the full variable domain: GAGVSQTPSNKVTEKGKYVELRCDPISGHTALYWYRQSLGQGPEFLIYFQGTGAADDSGLPNDRFFAVRPEGSVSTLKIQRTERGDSAVYLCASSLGTSGTDTQYFGPGTRLTVL.